These 25 T cell receptor beta chains came from one sample sequenced in a study of T cell responses to AZD1222 COVID-19 vaccine. TCRdb keeps only in-frame clones here, not all; method: immunoSEQ multiplex PCR. The sample records about 70,000 clones, 88% being singletons. The sample in question was peripheral blood, obtained 28 days after the second dose of the MenACWY control vaccine. Receptor source: an adult who received the MenACWY meningococcal vaccine as a control.

The V call is TRBV5-4, the J call TRBJ2-1; D is unclear. CDR3 size: 14 residues. The V end lost 4 bases, the J end lost 5 bases, and 13 bases lay between the germline ends. Germline V gene data show CDR1 as SGHNT and CDR2 as YYREEE (reference sequence). The CDR3 sequence: CASSPVPKNNEQFF. For the CDR3, the DNA is TGTGCCAGCAGCCCAGTCCCCAAAAACAATGAGCAGTTCTTC.

This chain connects TRBV27 to TRBJ2-7; perhaps TRBD2 as D (6 bases). This CDR3 region has 15 residues. Trimming removed 4 bases from V and 4 bases from J, with 17 bases in between. Per germline, CDR1 MNHEY and CDR2 SMNVEV (reference sequence). CDR3 bases: TGTGCCAGCAGTTGGGACTTCCGAAGTGCGTACGAGCAGTACTTC. Protein sequence: CASSWDFRSAYEQYF.

This rearrangement joins TRBV30 to TRBJ2-5; no definite D call. V gave up 5 bases and J gave up 1 base, with 5 bases separating them. Germline CDR1 is GTSNPN and CDR2 is SVGIG (reference sequence). The CDR3 sequence is 11 residues long. CDR3 region: CAWGAQETQYF. CDR3 sequence (DNA): TGTGCCTGGGGTGCCCAAGAGACCCAGTACTTC.

The chain uses TRBV10-3 and TRBJ1-2, with 10 bases matching TRBD1. Germline CDR1 and CDR2: ENHRY and SYGVKD. This CDR3 is built from 16 residues. The junction had 18 bases not matched to a gene; V was cut back by 10 bases and J by 7 bases. CDR3 protein: CATNPVGPGQGSGYTF. Here the CDR3 DNA reads TGTGCCACGAACCCCGTAGGGCCGGGACAGGGGTCTGGCTACACCTTC.

The chain uses TRBV6-1 and TRBJ1-2; TRBD1 is a possible D gene (5 bases). The germline V gene encodes CDR1 MNHNS and CDR2 SASEGT. The CDR3 loop spans 14 amino acids. Trimming left V 3 bases short and J 4 bases short, with 12 bases between. For the CDR3, the DNA is TGTGCCAGCAGTGACGACAGCCCGCCCTATGGCTACACCTTC. This translates into CASSDDSPPYGYTF.

The CDR3 bases are TGTGCCAGCACCTCCATAGCCAGGCCAAATTCACCCCTCCACTTT. Protein sequence: CASTSIARPNSPLHF. This chain connects TRBV3-1 (or the pseudogene TRBV3-2) to TRBJ1-6; D unresolved. This CDR3 comprises 15 residues. Trimming removed 7 bases from V and 7 bases from J, with 17 bases in between. Per germline, CDR1 LGHDT and CDR2 YNNKEL (reference sequence).

Only one count was recorded for this clone. The V call is TRBV5-1, the J call TRBJ1-2; D gene uncertain. Trimming removed 0 bases at V and 0 bases at J, with 6 bases between. The CDR3 contains 14 residues. From germline, CDR1 is SGHRS and CDR2 YFSETQ. CDR3 loop: CASSLERTNYGYTF. Here the CDR3 DNA reads TGCGCCAGCAGCTTGGAGCGGACTAACTATGGCTACACCTTC.

The chain joins TRBV5-6 to TRBJ1-2; TRBD1 agrees at 12 bases. The CDR3 has 18 residues. With 4 bases clipped from V and 3 bases from J, the junction kept 13 bases outside the gene matches. Germline V gene data show CDR1 as SGHDT and CDR2 as YYEEEE. This chain's CDR3 is CASSPGTGGFLPYYGYTF. CDR3 DNA sequence: TGTGCCAGCAGCCCCGGGACAGGGGGCTTCCTTCCCTACTATGGCTACACCTTC.

This clone was seen a handful of times. The chain joins TRBV19 to TRBJ1-5; D may be TRBD1 (5 bases). V shed 3 bases and J shed 2 bases, with 11 bases lying between them. The CDR3 is 15 amino acids. Looked up from germline, CDR1 is LNHDA and CDR2 is SQIVND (reference sequence). CDR3 sequence: CASSIRGVGNQPQHF. In nucleotides, the CDR3 is TGTGCCAGTAGTATCCGGGGGGTCGGCAATCAGCCCCAGCATTTT. Filled out from reference TRBV19 and TRBJ1-5, the complete variable domain reads DGGITQSPKYLFRKEGQNVTLSCEQNLNHDAMYWYRQDPGQGLRLIYYSQIVNDFQKGDIAEGYSVSREKKESFPLTVTSAQKNPTAFYLCASSIRGVGNQPQHFGDGTRLSIL.

V and J are TRBV7-8 and TRBJ2-5; 10 bases are shared with TRBD2. Unmatched junction bases numbered 6, after V lost 3 bases and J lost 5 bases. The CDR3 covers 15 residues. The V gene's germline CDR1 is SGHVS and CDR2 FQNEAQ. The CDR3, as DNA: TGTGCCAGCAGCTTGGTTCTAGCGGGAGACGAGACCCAGTACTTC. Amino acids: CASSLVLAGDETQYF.

This rearrangement joins TRBV18 to TRBJ1-3; 9 nucleotides line up with TRBD1. The V segment lost 5 bases and the J segment 5 bases; nucleotides outside the gene matches: 4. This CDR3 is 14 amino acids long. CDR1 is KGHSH, CDR2 LQKENI, per germline. CDR3: CASSSGTGRNTIYF. DNA of the CDR3: TGTGCCAGCTCATCTGGGACAGGGAGAAACACCATATATTTT. The full variable domain, rest sourced from reference TRBV18 and TRBJ1-3, is NAGVMQNPRHLVRRRGQEARLRCSPMKGHSHVYWYRQLPEEGLKFMVYLQKENIIDESGMPKERFSAEFPKEGPSILRIQQVVRGDSAAYFCASSSGTGRNTIYFGEGSWLTVV.

The rearrangement joins TRBV30 to TRBJ2-3; TRBD2 aligns across 7 bases. Trimming at V came to 3 bases and at J to 6 bases, leaving 6 bases not matched to a gene. The CDR3 has 13 residues. Germline V gene lookup returns CDR1 GTSNPN and CDR2 SVGIG (reference sequence). CDR3 loop: CAWRGRGKDTQYF. For the CDR3, the DNA is TGTGCCTGGAGGGGGAGGGGCAAGGATACGCAGTATTTT.

The rearrangement uses TRBV7-2 and TRBJ2-6, with 8 bases lining up with TRBD1. The V and J ends lost 7 bases and 0 bases, in that order; junction bases with no gene match: 8. The germline V gene encodes CDR1 SGHTA and CDR2 FQGNSA. CDR3 length: 17 residues. Here the CDR3 DNA reads TGTGCCAGCAACACCCAGGGGGCCGGCTCTGGGGCCAACGTCCTGACTTTC. Its protein is CASNTQGAGSGANVLTF.

The rearrangement uses TRBV19 and TRBJ1-5; 10 bases match TRBD1. With V trimmed by 3 bases and J by 11 bases, 7 bases remained unmatched. The CDR3 has 14 amino acids. Germline lookup yields CDR1 LNHDA and CDR2 SQIVND (reference sequence). In DNA, the CDR3 is TGTGCCAGTAGTATTCGGACAGGGGGTAGGTCCCAGCATTTT. Translating gives CASSIRTGGRSQHF. Variable domain in full (rest from reference TRBV19 and TRBJ1-5): DGGITQSPKYLFRKEGQNVTLSCEQNLNHDAMYWYRQDPGQGLRLIYYSQIVNDFQKGDIAEGYSVSREKKESFPLTVTSAQKNPTAFYLCASSIRTGGRSQHFGDGTRLSIL.

Comment on this clone: The same CDR3 arises from other DNA sequences in this sample as well. The rearrangement uses TRBV30 and TRBJ2-3; D is uncertain. Germline V gene data show CDR1 as GTSNPN and CDR2 as SVGIG (reference sequence). V was trimmed by 4 bases and J by 1 base, leaving 6 bases between them. This CDR3 spans 12 amino acids. This CDR3 reads CAWTGGTDTQYF. As DNA, the CDR3 is TGTGCCTGGACCGGAGGCACAGATACGCAGTATTTT.

The CDR3 coding sequence is TGTGCCAGTAGTATATGGGGGAGACAGCCCCAGCATTTT. Encoded protein: CASSIWGRQPQHF. The chain combines TRBV19 with TRBJ1-5; possible D gene TRBD1, 5 bases. This CDR3 comprises 13 residues. CDR1 and CDR2 from the germline V gene are LNHDA and SQIVND (reference sequence). The germline V and J ends were trimmed by 2 bases and 7 bases, with 9 bases remaining between them.

This clone was counted a single time. The chain recombines TRBV7-2 with TRBJ2-7; TRBD2 matches at 7 bases. Germline CDR1 is SGHTA and CDR2 is FQGNSA. This CDR3 contains 16 residues. J was trimmed by 4 bases and V by 3 bases; bases with no gene match: 12. The CDR3 nucleotides read TGTGCCAGCAGCTTCGGTTATGCGCGCGGGGGTTACGAGCAGTACTTC. Amino acid sequence: CASSFGYARGGYEQYF.

The J gene is TRBJ1-1, the V gene TRBV19; D not resolved. The CDR3 has 14 amino acids. Germline-derived CDR1 and CDR2 are LNHDA and SQIVND (reference sequence). Trimming shortened V by 5 bases and J by 1 base, and 11 bases separated the two germline ends. The CDR3 region is CASSASTENTEAFF. CDR3 DNA: TGTGCCAGTAGTGCCTCTACAGAGAACACTGAAGCTTTCTTT.

The sample holds one count of this clone. The chain has TRBV19 and TRBJ1-1; D not certain. There are 11 residues in the CDR3. Trimming took off 7 bases at V and 6 bases at J, with 9 bases between the two ends. The germline gives CDR1 LNHDA, CDR2 SQIVND (reference sequence). The CDR3 loop reads CASKGSAEAFF. In DNA form, the CDR3 reads TGTGCCAGTAAGGGATCGGCTGAAGCTTTCTTT.

The V call is TRBV20-1, the J call TRBJ1-2; D gene uncertain. The V end was cut by 3 bases, the J end by 6 bases, with 8 bases between. In germline, CDR1 is DFQATT, CDR2 SNEGSKA (reference sequence). The CDR3 loop spans 11 amino acids. The CDR3 protein is CSASPPDGYTF. The CDR3 coding sequence is TGCAGTGCTAGTCCACCGGATGGCTACACCTTC.

The CDR3 sequence is CAWSPAQGLSSYEQYF. Here the CDR3 DNA reads TGTGCCTGGAGTCCAGCACAGGGGCTTAGCTCCTACGAGCAGTACTTC. The V gene is TRBV30, the J gene TRBJ2-7, with 7 bases identical to TRBD1. The junction had 10 bases not matched to a gene; V was cut back by 2 bases and J by 0 bases. This CDR3 contains 16 residues. The germline V gene encodes CDR1 GTSNPN and CDR2 SVGIG (reference sequence).

This clone has only one observation. The chain links TRBV20-1 to TRBJ1-4, with D possibly TRBD1 on 5 matching bases. Between the trimmed V and J ends, which lost 3 bases and 7 bases, there was a span of 12 bases. This CDR3 region has 13 residues. Per the germline V gene, CDR1 is DFQATT and CDR2 is SNEGSKA (reference sequence). The CDR3 reads CSASPRVGEKLFF. The CDR3 DNA reads TGCAGTGCTAGTCCCAGGGTGGGTGAAAAACTGTTTTTT.

CDR3 coding DNA: TGTGCCAGCAGTTTTATACACAGCGGCGGAAACACCATATATTTT. Translating gives CASSFIHSGGNTIYF. This rearrangement joins TRBV28 to TRBJ1-3; D remains ambiguous. The V end was cut by 3 bases, the J end by 4 bases, with 13 bases between. The CDR3 spans 15 residues. Germline V gene lookup returns CDR1 MDHEN and CDR2 SYDVKM.

The rearrangement links TRBV19 to TRBJ2-1; 8 bases line up with TRBD2. J gave up 6 bases and V 3 bases, and 10 bases lay outside the gene matches. Germline V gives CDR1 LNHDA, CDR2 SQIVND (reference sequence). This CDR3 contains 16 residues. The CDR3 here is CASSIPSRGASNEQFF. CDR3 DNA sequence: TGTGCCAGTAGTATCCCCTCGCGGGGGGCCTCCAATGAGCAGTTCTTC.

This clone occurred a few times. This chain uses TRBV29-1 with TRBJ2-5; 7 positions agree with TRBD2. Per germline, CDR1 SQVTM and CDR2 ANQGSEA. V dropped 5 bases and J dropped 1; count of bases not matched to a gene: 4. The CDR3 sequence is 13 residues long. CDR3: CSVTASGQETQYF. The CDR3 DNA follows: TGCAGCGTTACTGCTAGCGGCCAAGAGACCCAGTACTTC. Full variable domain (outside the CDR3, taken from reference TRBV29-1 and TRBJ2-5): SAVISQKPSRDICQRGTSLTIQCQVDSQVTMMFWYRQQPGQSLTLIATANQGSEATYESGFVIDKFPISRPNLTFSTLTVSNMSPEDSSIYLCSVTASGQETQYFGPGTRLLVL.